This entry describes one T cell receptor (beta chain). Its antigen target is currently unknown. Base qualities are missing; no much larger clone stands one base away. The sample originates from a study of cytomegalovirus exposure and HLA in healthy donors (TCRdb year 2017). Describing the broader study: According to an earlier analysis of several hundred of the donors, about 170 million T cells yielded roughly 110 million unique TCR beta sequences and about 300 Gb of sequence data. The number of donors typed differed by locus, with 629-630 for A, B, C, DRB1 and DQB1, roughly 550 for DQA1, over 600 for DPA1, and about 450 for DPB1. Class I and class II HLA loci were covered by the typing at four-digit resolution. Four or five DR-DQ haplotypes were treated as single units for association and clustering because of strong linkage in the cohort. An earlier analysis of about 600 of the donors used high-throughput TCR beta sequencing to judge whether each TCR beta V gene segment behaved as functional or pseudogenic. The study aimed to test whether signatures of past pathogen exposure could be identified by cataloging public T cell receptors. Donor age, sex, ethnicity and CMV serostatus were collected together with the repertoire data. Of the roughly 430 genotyped donors, over 65% fell in the genetic ancestry cluster associated with self-reported Caucasian donors. A later analysis re-examined previously published TCR beta repertoires from about 700 donors and added high-resolution HLA genotyping to investigate patterns of TCR occurrence. On average, around 240,000 unique TCR beta nucleotide sequences were sequenced per donor among several hundred genotyped donors of the cohort, with around 19% of those sequences being non-productive. Along with the roughly 700-subject first cohort, a separate validation cohort of over 90 different subjects was used. The study combined high-throughput TCR immunosequencing, statistical association of individual TCRs with disease status, and machine learning to predict cytomegalovirus infection status. Using immunosequencing, the study profiled T cell repertoires from fewer than 700 subjects and related those repertoires to cytomegalovirus serostatus. The later analysis used no new phenotypic data to find candidate immune exposures, relying instead on TCR beta sequences and their occurrence across donors. An early release that covered fewer than 800 HLA-typed donors contained approximately 300 gigabases of sequencing data and roughly 84 million unique TCR sequences. A later genetic analysis used genome-wide SNP genotypes for 398 of the 666 donors, treating that subset as a discovery cohort. Every discovery cohort repertoire had been produced on one sequencing platform.

The library was made by the immunoSEQ multiplex PCR assay. The multiplex PCR relied on a mix of 60 forward primers for TCR Vbeta segments and 13 reverse primers for TCR Jbeta segments. The CDR3 region of rearranged TCR beta genes was amplified from genomic DNA with a multiplex PCR assay. The Illumina HiSeq System was used to sequence the amplified TCR beta libraries as 87-base-pair reads. The study's own analysis went as follows. A later analysis counted approximately 84 million unique TCR beta chains across the approximately 700 repertoires, and around 9.9 million of these chains were shared by at least two donors. Raw reads were error-corrected and collapsed into unique sequences by a nearest-neighbor algorithm in which closely related sequences were merged to remove PCR and sequencing errors. V, D and J gene segments were assigned by aligning CDR3 sequences to IMGT reference sequences. Each retained sequence needed at least a six-nucleotide match to both a V gene segment and a J gene segment. Rearrangements were classified as productive when the CDR3 lacked stop codons and remained in frame with V and J, and all other rearrangements were classified as non-productive. Following IMGT convention, CDR3 was defined as the stretch from the second conserved V-encoded cysteine to the conserved J-encoded phenylalanine. In an earlier analysis of 587 of the donors, sequences lacking an unambiguous match to a single V gene segment were excluded. An earlier analysis of a few hundred of the donors called V segments functional above 56.7% productive rearrangements and segregating when the between-donor standard deviation exceeded 5%. A statistical classification framework was developed to diagnose cytomegalovirus status using the catalog of TCR beta chain sequences. A later analysis assigned V and J genes by comparing TCR nucleotide sequences with IMGT/GENE-DB human TR gene sequences. In a later analysis, CDR3 sequences and most-parsimonious VDJ recombination scenarios were assigned using the TCRdist pipeline. In a later analysis, each TCR beta chain was defined by its CDR3 amino acid sequence together with its V-gene family, and reads without a unique V-gene family were excluded. A later analysis removed 550 to 650 highly shared, low-generation-probability nucleotide sequences to deal with suspected cross-contamination and a sequencing artifact. In a later analysis, a clonal expansion index for each public chain was calculated from normalized within-repertoire ranks of inferred template counts. A later analysis computed generation probabilities with a VDJ recombination model fitted to out-of-frame rearrangements, and checked the results against IGoR. In a later analysis, TCR-TCR, TCR-HLA and TCR-CMV co-occurrence was scored with hypergeometric tests, and a repertoire-size bias correction was applied to TCR pairs. False discovery rates were estimated in a later analysis by permuting HLA or CMV assignments 20 times. A later analysis grouped co-occurring TCRs with DBSCAN, adding TCRdist sequence similarity when clustering within HLA-allele-positive subsets. Repertoires with fewer than 30,000 or more than 120,000 public chains, plus five repertoires with anomalous nucleotide sharing, were excluded from co-occurrence clustering. The source is immuneACCESS, and TCRdb retained only in-frame sequences with V and J called. Part of the clones is not carried over; for the studies checked, unresolved V genes explain less than half of this, and the remainder is unexplained. The V and J calls and the clone size are those of that table, but D and trimming were determined from the DNA. Here the sample has approximately 250,000 clones; 80% to 90% occur a single time. The top ten hold about 0.25% of the sample.

Study-wide findings and limitations: A further reported finding was that TCR beta sequences accurately predicted the HLA-A and HLA-B alleles for most subjects in the first cohort. The sequencing pipeline was judged likely to have produced a cluster of highly shared sequence variants as a technical artifact. In a later genetic analysis, fewer N-insertions in productive TCRs were reported among donors in an Asian-associated ancestry cluster than the roughly 640-donor mean. Because counts were too low, some 16 rarely observed V segments, including chromosome 9 orphons, were excluded from the earlier analysis of 500 to 700 of the donors. Linkage disequilibrium might explain the correlated functional status among segregating V segments, but an unknown experimental factor could not be excluded. The authors suggested that the approach could potentially be generalized to other disease states and immunological phenotypes. An earlier analysis of approximately 570 of the donors showed that most TCR beta V segments appeared in productive rearrangements either about 87% or about 30% of the time, which broadly matched IMGT annotations. In the study, some 160 TCR beta chains were listed as associated with cytomegalovirus. A later analysis associated 15,000 or so TCR beta sequences with specific HLA alleles at a false discovery rate of 0.05. Compared with equally common non-associated chains, HLA-associated TCR beta chains in a later analysis were more clonally expanded and had lower generation probabilities. V-gene and J-gene trimming of TCR beta chains was associated with a missense DCLRE1C variant in a later genetic analysis, and the association was replicated in an independent cohort. The 87-base-pair reads could not distinguish some IMGT-functional V segments, including TRBV6-2 and TRBV6-3, so those segments were excluded. The only immune exposure information available for the cohort was CMV serostatus. In this cohort, only TCR beta chains were sequenced, and detectable features were limited by the absence of alpha or paired-chain data. A later analysis found that most CMV-associated TCR beta chains appeared HLA-restricted, with HLA associations seemingly driven largely by CMV exposure. HLA typing was unavailable for some donors at each locus, so association tests used only the typed subset. Cytomegalovirus status was reported to be diagnosed by the classifier with high specificity and sensitivity in both the original and validation cohorts. Strong co-occurrence of HLA alleles, especially DR and DQ, made assigning TCR associations to individual alleles difficult. Sequencing depth was assumed to be roughly uniform across donors in the presence/absence analyses, though that assumption may not hold. Several of the top co-occurrence clusters appeared to be linked to parvovirus B19, influenza, CMV and Epstein-Barr virus, according to a later analysis. A later analysis found that TCR association rates varied across HLA loci, with DRB1 alleles showing the most associated TCRs and HLA-C alleles the fewest. In vitro tests confirmed that a few of the cytomegalovirus-associated TCR beta chains recognize cytomegalovirus antigens. Across donors, most TCR sequences were observed very rarely, whereas some public TCRs were present in many individuals.

In total, 500 to 700 healthy bone marrow donors made up the cohort. Cohort members were all nominally healthy when sampled, although unrecorded immune exposures were likely present. The donor was CMV seronegative and belonged to the group of over 300 seronegative cohort members. A peripheral blood sample was collected from each donor, and TCR beta sequencing was performed on peripheral blood mononuclear cells. The Qiagen DNeasy Blood Extraction Kit was used to extract genomic DNA from the blood cell samples. CDR1 and CDR2 are read off the germline V gene (reference sequence) as SEHNR and FQNEAQ. The V end gives up 4 bases and the J end 4 bases, leaving 4 bases in the junction not matched to a gene. From its cysteine to its phenylalanine, the CDR3 spans 16 amino acids. CDR3 DNA only is kept here, 48 bases in frame from base 1.

This TCR was sampled from a girl aged 2 to 9 in good health and CMV-seronegative. The V gene is TRBV7-9 and the J gene is TRBJ2-5; TRBD2 aligns with 15 central bases. Sequenced: PBMCs. The bases are TGTGCCAGCAGCTACTGGACTAGCGGGGGGGGAGAGACCCAGTACTTC. Its protein is CASSYWTSGGGETQYF. Outside the CDR3, residues come from the reference TRBV7-9 and TRBJ2-5 proteins, so the full variable domain is: DTGVSQNPRHKITKRGQNVTFRCDPISEHNRLYWYRQTLGQGPEFLTYFQNEAQLEKSRLLSDRFSAERPKGSFSTLEIQRTEQGDSAMYLCASSYWTSGGGETQYFGPGTRLLVL.